This TCR beta chain was documented in a study of T cell responses to AZD1222 COVID-19 vaccine. Libraries were prepared by immunoSEQ multiplex PCR; TCRdb keeps only in-frame clonotypes and omits some of them. The sample yields over 110,000 clones, roughly 90% seen once. The CDR3 extends over 14 amino acids. Trimming pared 9 bases from V and 4 bases from J, leaving 18 bases between. Germline-derived CDR1 and CDR2 are SGDLS and YYNGEE. This clonotype was obtained from an adult in good health. V gene TRBV9 combines with J gene TRBJ2-3; D gene uncertain. This material consisted of peripheral blood, taken on day 0 of AZD1222 vaccination. Here the CDR3 DNA reads TGTGCCACCTCCACTGAGTCCTGGGCAGATACGCAGTATTTT. It specifies CATSTESWADTQYF.